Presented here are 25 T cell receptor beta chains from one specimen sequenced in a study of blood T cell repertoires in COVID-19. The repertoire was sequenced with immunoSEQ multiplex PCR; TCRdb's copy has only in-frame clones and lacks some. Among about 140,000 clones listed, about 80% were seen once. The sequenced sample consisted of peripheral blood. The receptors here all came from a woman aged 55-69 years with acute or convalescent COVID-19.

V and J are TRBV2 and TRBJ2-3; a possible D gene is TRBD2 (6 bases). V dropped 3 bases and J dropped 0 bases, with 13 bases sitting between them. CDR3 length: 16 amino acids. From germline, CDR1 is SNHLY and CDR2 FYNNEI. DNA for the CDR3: TGTGCCAGCAGTGAGTGGGAGGATTTTAGCACAGATACGCAGTATTTT. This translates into CASSEWEDFSTDTQYF.

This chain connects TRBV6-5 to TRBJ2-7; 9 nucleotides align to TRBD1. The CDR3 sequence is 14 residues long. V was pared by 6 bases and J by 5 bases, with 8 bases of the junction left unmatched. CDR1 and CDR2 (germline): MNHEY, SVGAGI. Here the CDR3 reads CASSTGTGIHEQYF. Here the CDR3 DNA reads TGTGCCAGCAGCACCGGGACAGGGATCCACGAGCAGTACTTC.

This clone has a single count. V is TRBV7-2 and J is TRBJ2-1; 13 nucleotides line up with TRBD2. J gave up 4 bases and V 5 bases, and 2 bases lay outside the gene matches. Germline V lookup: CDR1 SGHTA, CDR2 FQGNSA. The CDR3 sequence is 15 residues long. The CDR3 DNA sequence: TGTGCCAGCAGCCGGACTAGCGGGAGTTACAATGAGCAGTTCTTC. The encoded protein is CASSRTSGSYNEQFF.

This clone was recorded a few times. CDR3 amino acids: CASRAKGQGYSPLHF. The CDR3 DNA reads as TGTGCCAGCAGGGCCAAGGGACAGGGGTATTCACCCCTCCACTTT. The chain recombines TRBV2 with TRBJ1-6; TRBD1 agrees at 10 bases. The CDR3 contains 15 residues. The germline V gene has CDR1 SNHLY and CDR2 FYNNEI. V trimming: 6 bases; J trimming: 8 bases; junction bases outside the gene matches: 7.

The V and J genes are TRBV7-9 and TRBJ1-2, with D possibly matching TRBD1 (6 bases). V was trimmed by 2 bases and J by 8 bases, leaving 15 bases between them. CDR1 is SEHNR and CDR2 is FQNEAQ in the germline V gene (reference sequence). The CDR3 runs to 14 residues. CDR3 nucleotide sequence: TGTGCCAGCAGCTTATCGGGGGGCGCGTCCGGCTACACCTTC. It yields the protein CASSLSGGASGYTF.

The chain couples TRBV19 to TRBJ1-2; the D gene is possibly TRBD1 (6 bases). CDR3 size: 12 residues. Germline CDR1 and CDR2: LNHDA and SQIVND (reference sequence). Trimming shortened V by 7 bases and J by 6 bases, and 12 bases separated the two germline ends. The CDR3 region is CASKRGIDGYTF. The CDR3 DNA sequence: TGTGCCAGTAAAAGGGGGATCGATGGCTACACCTTC.

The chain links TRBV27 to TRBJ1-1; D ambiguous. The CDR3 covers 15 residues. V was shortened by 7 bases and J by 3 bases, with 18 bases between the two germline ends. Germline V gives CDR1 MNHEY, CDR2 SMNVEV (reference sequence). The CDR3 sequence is CASTSWGGGHTEAFF. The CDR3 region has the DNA TGTGCCAGCACCTCCTGGGGAGGCGGTCACACTGAAGCTTTCTTT.

CDR3 sequence: CASSLGSGSKNIQYF. Here the CDR3 DNA reads TGTGCCAGCAGCTTAGGTAGCGGCTCCAAAAACATTCAGTACTTC. This chain joins TRBV11-2 and TRBJ2-4; D may be TRBD2 (6 bases). The CDR3 is 15 residues long. Trimming took 1 base from V and 2 from J, leaving 9 bases between them. The germline CDR1 and CDR2 sequences are SGHAT and FQNNGV.

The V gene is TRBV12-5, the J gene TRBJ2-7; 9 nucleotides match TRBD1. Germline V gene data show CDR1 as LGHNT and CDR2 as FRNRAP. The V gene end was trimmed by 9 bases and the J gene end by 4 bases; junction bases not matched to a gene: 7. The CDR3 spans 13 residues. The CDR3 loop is CARGGQGRYEQYF. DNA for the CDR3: TGTGCTAGAGGGGGACAGGGCAGGTACGAGCAGTACTTC.

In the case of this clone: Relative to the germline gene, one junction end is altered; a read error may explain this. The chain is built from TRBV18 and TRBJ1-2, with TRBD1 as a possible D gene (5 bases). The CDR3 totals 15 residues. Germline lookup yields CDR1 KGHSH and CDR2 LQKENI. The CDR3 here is CTSSPPGRGGYGYTF. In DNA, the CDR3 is TGTACCAGCTCACCCCCCGGGAGGGGCGGCTATGGCTACACCTTC.

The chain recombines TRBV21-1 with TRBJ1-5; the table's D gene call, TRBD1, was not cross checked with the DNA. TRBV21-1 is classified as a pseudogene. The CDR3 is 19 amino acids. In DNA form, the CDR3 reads TGTGCCAGCAGCGAGACTGACAGGGGACGTCTGTTGAAGAATCAGCCCCAGCATTTT. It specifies CASSETDRGRLLKNQPQHF.

The CDR3, as DNA: TGTGCCAGCAGTAGGGGTGGAGCTGGCTACACCTTC. Translated: CASSRGGAGYTF. This chain links TRBV6-5 with TRBJ1-2, with D possibly being TRBD1 (5 bases). This CDR3 is 12 amino acids long. The germline gives CDR1 MNHEY, CDR2 SVGAGI. V was cut by 5 bases and J by 7 bases, with 11 bases left in between.

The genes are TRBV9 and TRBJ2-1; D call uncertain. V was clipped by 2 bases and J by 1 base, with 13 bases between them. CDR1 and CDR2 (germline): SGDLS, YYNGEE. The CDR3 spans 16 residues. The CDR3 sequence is CASSVYSALSYNEQFF. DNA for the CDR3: TGTGCCAGCAGCGTTTATTCTGCTCTATCCTACAATGAGCAGTTCTTC. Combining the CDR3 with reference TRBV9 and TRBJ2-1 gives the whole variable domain DSGVTQTPKHLITATGQRVTLRCSPRSGDLSVYWYQQSLDQGLQFLIQYYNGEERAKGNILERFSAQQFPDLHSELNLSSLELGDSALYFCASSVYSALSYNEQFFGPGTRLTVL.

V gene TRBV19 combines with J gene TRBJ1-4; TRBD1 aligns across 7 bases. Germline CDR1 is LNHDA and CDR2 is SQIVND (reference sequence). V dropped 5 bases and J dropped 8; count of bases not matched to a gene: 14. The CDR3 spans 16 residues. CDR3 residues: CASSQTSDRVSEKLFF. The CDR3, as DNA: TGTGCCAGTAGTCAAACCTCCGACAGGGTCTCCGAAAAACTGTTTTTT.

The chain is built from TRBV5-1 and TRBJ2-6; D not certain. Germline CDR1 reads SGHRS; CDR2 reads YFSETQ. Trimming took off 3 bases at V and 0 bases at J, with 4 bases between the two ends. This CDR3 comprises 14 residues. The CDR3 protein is CASSYSSGANVLTF. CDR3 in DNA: TGCGCCAGCAGCTACAGCTCTGGGGCCAACGTCCTGACTTTC.

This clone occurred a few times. The CDR3 protein is CASTSLWAGNTDTQYF. DNA of the CDR3: TGTGCCAGCACCTCCCTATGGGCGGGAAACACAGATACGCAGTATTTT. This chain uses TRBV27 with TRBJ2-3; D perhaps matches TRBD2 (6 bases). The CDR3 runs 16 residues. Trimming removed 7 bases at V and 2 bases at J, with 19 bases between. Germline CDR1 reads MNHEY; CDR2 reads SMNVEV (reference sequence).

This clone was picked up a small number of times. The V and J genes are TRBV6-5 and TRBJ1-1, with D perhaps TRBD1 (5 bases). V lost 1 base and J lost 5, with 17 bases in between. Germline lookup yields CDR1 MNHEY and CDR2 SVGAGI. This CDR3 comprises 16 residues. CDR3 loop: CASSYLLGAGGTEAFF. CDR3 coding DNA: TGTGCCAGCAGTTACTTACTAGGGGCCGGGGGGACTGAAGCTTTCTTT.

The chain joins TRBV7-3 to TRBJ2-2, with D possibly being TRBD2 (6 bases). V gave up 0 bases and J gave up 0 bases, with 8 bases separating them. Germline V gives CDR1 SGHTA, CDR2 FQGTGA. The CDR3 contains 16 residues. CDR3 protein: CASSLTGGANTGELFF. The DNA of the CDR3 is TGTGCCAGCAGCTTAACAGGCGGGGCGAACACCGGGGAGCTGTTTTTT.

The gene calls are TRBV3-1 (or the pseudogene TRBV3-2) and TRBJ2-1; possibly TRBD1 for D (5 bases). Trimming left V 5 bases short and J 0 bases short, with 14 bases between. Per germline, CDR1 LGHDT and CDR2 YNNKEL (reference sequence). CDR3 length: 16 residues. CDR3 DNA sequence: TGTGCCAGCAGCGCGTACAGGTCGAGCTCCTACAATGAGCAGTTCTTC. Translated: CASSAYRSSSYNEQFF.

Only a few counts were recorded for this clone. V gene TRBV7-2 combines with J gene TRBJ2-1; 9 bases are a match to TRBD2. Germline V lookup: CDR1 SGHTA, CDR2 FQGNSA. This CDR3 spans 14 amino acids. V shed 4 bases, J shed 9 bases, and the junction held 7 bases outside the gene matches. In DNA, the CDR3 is TGTGCCAGCAGCTCCGGACTAGCGCTGGGTGAGCAGTTCTTC. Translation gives CASSSGLALGEQFF.

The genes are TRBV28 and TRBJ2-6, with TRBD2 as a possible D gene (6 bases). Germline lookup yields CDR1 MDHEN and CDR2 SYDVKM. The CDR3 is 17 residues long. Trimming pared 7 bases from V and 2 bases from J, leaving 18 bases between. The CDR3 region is CASTAGPGEPGANVLTF. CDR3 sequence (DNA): TGTGCCAGCACCGCCGGACCGGGGGAACCTGGGGCCAACGTCCTGACTTTC.

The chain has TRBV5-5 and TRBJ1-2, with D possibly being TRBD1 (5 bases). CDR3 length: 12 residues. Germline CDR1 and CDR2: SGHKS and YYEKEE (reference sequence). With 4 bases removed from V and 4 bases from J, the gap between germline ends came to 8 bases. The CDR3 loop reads CASSTDSYGYTF. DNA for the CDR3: TGTGCCAGCAGCACCGACAGCTATGGCTACACCTTC.

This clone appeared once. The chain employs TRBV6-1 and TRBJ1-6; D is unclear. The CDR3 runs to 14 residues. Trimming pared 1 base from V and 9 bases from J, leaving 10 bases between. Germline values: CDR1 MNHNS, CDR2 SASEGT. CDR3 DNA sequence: TGTGCCAGCAGTGAAGGGGCCGTTGGTTCACCCCTCCACTTT. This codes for CASSEGAVGSPLHF.

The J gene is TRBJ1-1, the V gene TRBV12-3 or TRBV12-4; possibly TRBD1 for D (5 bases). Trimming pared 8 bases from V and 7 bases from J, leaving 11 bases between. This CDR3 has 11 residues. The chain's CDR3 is CASRGVGEAFF. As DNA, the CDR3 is TGTGCCAGCCGGGGGGTGGGTGAAGCTTTCTTT.

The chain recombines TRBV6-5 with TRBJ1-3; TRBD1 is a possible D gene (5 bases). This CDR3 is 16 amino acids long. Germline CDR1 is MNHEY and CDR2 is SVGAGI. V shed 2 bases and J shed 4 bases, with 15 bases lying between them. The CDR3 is CASSYEPQGLGNTIYF. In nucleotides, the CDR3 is TGTGCCAGCAGTTACGAGCCCCAGGGCCTCGGAAACACCATATATTTT.